This T cell receptor beta chain was documented in a study of cytomegalovirus exposure and HLA in healthy donors. The study's findings and limits: For most subjects, TCR beta sequences were reported to predict HLA-A and HLA-B alleles with accuracy.

A multiplex PCR was run with 60 Vbeta primers and 13 Jbeta primers. Assay used: immunoSEQ multiplex PCR; TCRdb lists only in-frame clones, some missing. The table shows around 160,000 clones, with roughly 80% occurring only once. Concerning this clone: The antigen is undetermined.

There are 15 residues in the CDR3. The V segment lost 2 bases and the J segment 8 bases; nucleotides outside the gene matches: 7. Germline-derived CDR1 and CDR2 are SGHNT and YYREEE (reference sequence). Sequenced input: PBMCs. This receptor was obtained from a woman aged 40 to 50 in good health and CMV-seropositive. The gene calls are TRBV5-4 and TRBJ2-1; 10 bases are a match to TRBD1. CDR3 residues: CASSLDRGLSDEQFF. In DNA form, the CDR3 reads TGTGCCAGCAGCTTAGACAGGGGGCTCAGTGATGAGCAGTTCTTC.